The 32 T cell receptor beta chains below were found in one sample sequenced in a study of blood T cell repertoires in COVID-19. Repertoires were generated with immunoSEQ multiplex PCR, while TCRdb's copy carries only in-frame clones and drops some. The data hold some 230,000 clones, with more than 85% observed a single time. The specimen was peripheral blood. The receptors here all came from a woman aged 45-65 years with COVID-19, enrolled during active disease.

The rearrangement links TRBV7-6 to TRBJ2-3; 8 bases line up with TRBD1. Germline CDR1 and CDR2: SGHVS and FNYEAQ. Trimming took 4 bases from V and 6 from J; bases not matched to a gene: 9. The CDR3 runs to 15 residues. In DNA form, the CDR3 reads TGTGCCAGCAGCTCTCGTGTCCAGGGGGCCGATACGCAGTATTTT. This sequence encodes CASSSRVQGADTQYF.

The V gene is TRBV7-9, the J gene TRBJ2-7; the D gene is possibly TRBD2 (6 bases). The CDR3 consists of 15 residues. In germline, CDR1 is SEHNR, CDR2 FQNEAQ (reference sequence). V was trimmed by 4 bases and J by 2 bases, leaving 15 bases between them. The CDR3 is CASSSRDFPPYEQYF. For the CDR3, the DNA is TGTGCCAGCAGCTCCCGGGACTTTCCGCCCTACGAGCAGTACTTC. The variable domain in full, completed from reference TRBV7-9 and TRBJ2-7, reads DTGVSQNPRHKITKRGQNVTFRCDPISEHNRLYWYRQTLGQGPEFLTYFQNEAQLEKSRLLSDRFSAERPKGSFSTLEIQRTEQGDSAMYLCASSSRDFPPYEQYFGPGTRLTVT.

The chain links TRBV9 to TRBJ2-1; TRBD2 aligns across 12 bases. Germline CDR1 is SGDLS and CDR2 is YYNGEE. The CDR3 runs to 16 residues. V lost 3 bases and J lost 9; bases outside the gene matches: 10. DNA of the CDR3: TGTGCCAGCAGCGCCCCCTCGGCTAGCGGGGGGGCTGAGCAGTTCTTC. Translation gives CASSAPSASGGAEQFF.

This clone was detected only once. The J gene is TRBJ2-6, the V gene TRBV10-3; 7 nucleotides match TRBD1. The CDR3 consists of 15 residues. From germline, CDR1 is ENHRY and CDR2 SYGVKD. V trimming: 6 bases; J trimming: 4 bases; junction bases outside the gene matches: 6. The CDR3 DNA reads TGTGCCATCAGAACGACAGGGACCGGGGCCAACGTCCTGACTTTC. It codes for CAIRTTGTGANVLTF.

The genes are TRBV11-2 and TRBJ1-1; D not certain. The CDR3 spans 11 residues. Germline CDR1 and CDR2: SGHAT and FQNNGV. V shed 5 bases and J shed 10 bases, with 11 bases lying between them. The CDR3 DNA is TGTGCCAGCAGCCCCGACATAGGAGCTTTCTTT. Translation gives CASSPDIGAFF.

This chain connects TRBV3-1 (or the pseudogene TRBV3-2) to TRBJ1-2; 7 nucleotides line up with TRBD1. The CDR3 loop spans 15 amino acids. Unmatched junction bases numbered 6, after V lost 0 bases and J lost 5 bases. Germline lookup yields CDR1 LGHDT and CDR2 YNNKEL (reference sequence). CDR3 residues: CASSQDLQGQYGYTF. For the CDR3, the DNA is TGTGCCAGCAGCCAAGATTTGCAGGGACAGTATGGCTACACCTTC.

The J gene is TRBJ1-2, the V gene TRBV2; D unresolved. The CDR3 is made up of 16 amino acids. V lost 2 bases and J lost 4, with 17 bases in between. CDR1 and CDR2 (germline): SNHLY, FYNNEI. Written as DNA, the CDR3 is TGTGCCAGCAGTGAATCAATGGGCAGAACCCTCTATGGCTACACCTTC. It translates to CASSESMGRTLYGYTF.

This chain joins TRBV25-1 and TRBJ1-6, with D hard to call. CDR3 length: 17 residues. The germline V and J ends were trimmed by 2 bases and 6 bases, with 17 bases remaining between them. Germline V lookup: CDR1 MGHDK, CDR2 SYGVNS. The CDR3 DNA is TGTGCCAGCAGTGAAGCTACTCCGGGAACCCGTAATTCACCCCTCCACTTT. Translation: CASSEATPGTRNSPLHF. Filled out from reference TRBV25-1 and TRBJ1-6, the complete variable domain reads EADIYQTPRYLVIGTGKKITLECSQTMGHDKMYWYQQDPGMELHLIHYSYGVNSTEKGDLSSESTVSRIRTEHFPLTLESARPSHTSQYLCASSEATPGTRNSPLHFGNGTRLTVT.

V is TRBV19 and J is TRBJ2-1; 15 bases map to TRBD2. CDR1 is LNHDA, CDR2 SQIVND, per germline (reference sequence). J was trimmed by 7 bases and V by 3 bases; bases with no gene match: 7. This CDR3 is 17 amino acids long. CDR3 in amino acids: CASSMGTSGGPGNEQFF. The CDR3, as DNA: TGTGCCAGTAGTATGGGGACTAGCGGGGGGCCGGGGAATGAGCAGTTCTTC.

V and J are TRBV5-1 and TRBJ1-3; possible D gene TRBD1, 5 bases. CDR1 SGHRS and CDR2 YFSETQ come from the germline V gene. The V gene lost 7 bases and the J gene lost 0 bases, with 20 bases spanning the gap. CDR3 length: 17 amino acids. The CDR3, as DNA: TGCGCCAGCTCCTTAACAGGTCCTCTTTCCTCTGGAAACACCATATATTTT. As protein: CASSLTGPLSSGNTIYF.

The V and J genes are TRBV7-6 and TRBJ1-1; a possible D gene is TRBD1 (6 bases). The length of the CDR3 is 13 residues. The V gene's germline CDR1 is SGHVS and CDR2 FNYEAQ. V was trimmed by 2 bases and J by 4 bases, leaving 8 bases between them. The CDR3 region is CASSLRGGTEAFF. Here the CDR3 DNA reads TGTGCCAGCAGCTTAAGGGGGGGCACTGAAGCTTTCTTT.

The CDR3 DNA reads TGTGCCAGCAGTCTCAGGGATGTCGGCAATCAGCCCCAGCATTTT. It encodes CASSLRDVGNQPQHF. The chain uses TRBV28 and TRBJ1-5, with D perhaps TRBD1 (5 bases). The germline gives CDR1 MDHEN, CDR2 SYDVKM. This CDR3 is 15 amino acids long. V was trimmed by 5 bases and J by 2 bases, leaving 13 bases between them.

The chain uses TRBV10-2 and TRBJ2-3, with TRBD1 identical over 8 bases. The V gene's germline CDR1 is WSHSY and CDR2 SAAADI. J lost 4 bases, V lost 6 bases, and 12 bases had no gene match. This CDR3 region has 16 residues. Written as DNA, the CDR3 is TGCGCCAGCAGCCAGAGGGGTCCAGGGGGCCCAGATACGCAGTATTTT. Amino acid sequence: CASSQRGPGGPDTQYF.

This rearrangement joins TRBV6-4 to TRBJ2-1; TRBD2 agrees at 7 bases. The germline V gene encodes CDR1 MRHNA and CDR2 SNTAGT. Unmatched junction bases numbered 8, after V lost 2 bases and J lost 7 bases. There are 15 residues in the CDR3. The CDR3 loop is CASSDRGGTWNEQFF. In nucleotides, the CDR3 is TGTGCCAGCAGTGACCGCGGGGGAACCTGGAATGAGCAGTTCTTC.

The chain links TRBV10-1 to TRBJ1-1, with no clear D. The CDR3 sequence is 14 residues long. Germline V gene sequence: CDR1 WNHNN, CDR2 SYGVQD (reference sequence). Trimming cost V 2 bases and J 4 bases, with 11 bases left between them. The CDR3 region has the DNA TGCGCCAGCAGTGAGGCGAGGGTTGCCACTGAAGCTTTCTTT. Amino acids: CASSEARVATEAFF.

This chain uses TRBV28 with TRBJ1-5; unclear D gene. The V end lost 5 bases, the J end lost 3 bases, and 2 bases lay between the germline ends. Germline CDR1 and CDR2: MDHEN and SYDVKM. This CDR3 spans 11 amino acids. CDR3 region: CASSHNQPQHF. The CDR3 bases are TGTGCCAGCAGTCACAATCAGCCCCAGCATTTT.

This chain uses TRBV28 with TRBJ2-3, with TRBD1 as a possible D gene (5 bases). Looked up from germline, CDR1 is MDHEN and CDR2 is SYDVKM. Trimming shortened V by 6 bases and J by 3 bases, and 10 bases separated the two germline ends. This CDR3 has 13 residues. CDR3 bases: TGTGCCAGCAGGACAGATTTGACAGATACGCAGTATTTT. Protein sequence: CASRTDLTDTQYF. The whole variable domain, remainder taken from reference TRBV28 and TRBJ2-3, is DVKVTQSSRYLVKRTGEKVFLECVQDMDHENMFWYRQDPGLGLRLIYFSYDVKMKEKGDIPEGYSVSREKKERFSLILESASTNQTSMYLCASRTDLTDTQYFGPGTRLTVL.

The V gene is TRBV14, the J gene TRBJ1-6; TRBD1 is a possible D gene (6 bases). CDR1 is SGHDN and CDR2 is FVKESK in the germline V gene. V lost 4 bases and J lost 1, with 20 bases in between. This CDR3 comprises 19 residues. Written as DNA, the CDR3 is TGTGCCAGCAGCCCACGAGGCCCAGGGGCTCTTTCCTATAATTCACCCCTCCACTTT. Its translation is CASSPRGPGALSYNSPLHF.

The CDR3 spells CASSPLGSGGAGYTF. In DNA, the CDR3 is TGTGCCAGCAGCCCCCTAGGGTCAGGGGGCGCTGGCTACACCTTC. This sequence joins TRBV3-1 (or the pseudogene TRBV3-2) and TRBJ1-2, with TRBD1 identical over 8 bases. There are 15 residues in the CDR3. J lost 7 bases, V lost 4 bases, and 11 bases had no gene match. Per the germline V gene, CDR1 is LGHDT and CDR2 is YNNKEL (reference sequence).

This clone has a single count. The junction departs from the called germline gene at one end, perhaps through a read error. CDR3 loop: CSVETFLAGGKDEQFF. In nucleotides, the CDR3 is TGCAGCGTTGAAACCTTCCTAGCGGGGGGAAAGGATGAGCAATTCTTC. The chain combines TRBV29-1 with TRBJ2-1, with 11 bases that match TRBD2. This CDR3 has 16 residues. Germline V gene data show CDR1 as SQVTM and CDR2 as ANQGSEA.

V gene TRBV15 combines with J gene TRBJ1-6, with 8 bases identical to TRBD1. The CDR3 is made up of 17 amino acids. Germline CDR1 and CDR2: LNHNV and YYDKDF (reference sequence). V shed 1 base and J 3 bases; nucleotides not matched to a gene: 5. DNA of the CDR3: TGTGCCACCAGCAGAGTCAGGGGGCTGGGCTATAATTCACCCCTCCACTTT. Its protein product is CATSRVRGLGYNSPLHF. The full variable domain, completed using reference TRBV15 and TRBJ1-6, is DAMVIQNPRYQVTQFGKPVTLSCSQTLNHNVMYWYQQKSSQAPKLLFHYYDKDFNNEADTPDNFQSRRPNTSFCFLDIRSPGLGDTAMYLCATSRVRGLGYNSPLHFGNGTRLTVT.

The rearrangement uses TRBV24-1 and TRBJ1-5; the D is unclear. The germline V gene has CDR1 KGHDR and CDR2 SFDVKD. This CDR3 comprises 13 residues. The V and J ends lost 7 bases and 5 bases respectively, with 11 bases between them. The CDR3 sequence is CATSLADHQPQHF. In DNA, the CDR3 is TGTGCCACCAGCTTAGCAGACCATCAGCCCCAGCATTTT.

The gene calls are TRBV19 and TRBJ2-7, with TRBD1 identical over 7 bases. Germline CDR1 and CDR2: LNHDA and SQIVND (reference sequence). J was trimmed by 3 bases and V by 6 bases; bases with no gene match: 8. This CDR3 is built from 14 residues. As DNA, the CDR3 is TGTGCCAGTAGCCCCGGGACAGACTACTACGAGCAGTACTTC. It translates to CASSPGTDYYEQYF.

In this sample, this clone turned up once. This CDR3 is CAGRQGSRSGANVLTF. The CDR3 nucleotides read TGTGCCGGGCGACAGGGATCTAGGTCTGGGGCCAACGTCCTGACTTTC. The chain uses TRBV27 and TRBJ2-6; 7 nucleotides agree with TRBD1. Per germline, CDR1 MNHEY and CDR2 SMNVEV (reference sequence). Trimming cost V 11 bases and J 1 base; bases outside gene matches: 11. The CDR3 runs 16 residues.

V usage is TRBV11-3 and J usage is TRBJ1-2; D gene unclear. The CDR3 is 11 amino acids. V was clipped by 7 bases and J by 9 bases, with 12 bases between them. Germline loops: CDR1 SGHNT, CDR2 YENEEA. The CDR3 DNA is TGTGCCAGCACCCCCGGGGAAAGCTACACCTTC. Residues: CASTPGESYTF.

The V and J genes are TRBV5-4 and TRBJ2-5, with TRBD1 matching over 7 bases. This CDR3 is built from 14 residues. J lost 0 bases, V lost 5 bases, and 4 bases had no gene match. Germline V gene lookup returns CDR1 SGHNT and CDR2 YYREEE (reference sequence). CDR3: CASRGGRNQETQYF. The CDR3 nucleotides are TGTGCCAGCAGAGGGGGCAGAAACCAAGAGACCCAGTACTTC. Full variable domain (outside the CDR3, taken from reference TRBV5-4 and TRBJ2-5): ETGVTQSPTHLIKTRGQQVTLRCSSQSGHNTVSWYQQALGQGPQFIFQYYREEENGRGNFPPRFSGLQFPNYSSELNVNALELDDSALYLCASRGGRNQETQYFGPGTRLLVL.

The J gene is TRBJ2-2, the V gene TRBV30; 11 bases fit TRBD1. The CDR3 sequence is 14 residues long. The germline gives CDR1 GTSNPN, CDR2 SVGIG (reference sequence). V was clipped by 3 bases and J by 8 bases; unmatched bases: 5. For the CDR3, the DNA is TGTGCCTGGAGCTCGGACAGGGGGCTAGGGGAGCTGTTTTTT. Encoded protein: CAWSSDRGLGELFF.

The J gene is TRBJ1-6, the V gene TRBV6-5; possibly TRBD1 for D (6 bases). Germline CDR1 is MNHEY and CDR2 is SVGAGI. The CDR3 has 15 residues. V dropped 0 bases and J dropped 8 bases, with 11 bases sitting between them. The CDR3 spells CASSYSTGMDSPLHF. CDR3 DNA: TGTGCCAGCAGTTACTCTACAGGGATGGATTCACCCCTCCACTTT.

In its sample, this clone was seen once. The V and J genes are TRBV3-1 (or the pseudogene TRBV3-2) and TRBJ1-6; D ambiguous. Between the trimmed V and J ends, which lost 4 bases and 3 bases, there was a span of 10 bases. The CDR3 consists of 15 residues. Per the germline V gene, CDR1 is LGHDT and CDR2 is YNNKEL (reference sequence). CDR3 protein: CASSPWRSYNSPLHF. CDR3 nucleotides: TGTGCCAGCAGCCCCTGGAGGAGCTATAATTCACCCCTCCACTTT.

This clone came up a few times. The chain couples TRBV5-1 to TRBJ1-3; weak D call: TRBD1 (5 bases). V was shortened by 5 bases and J by 0 bases, with 9 bases between the two germline ends. This CDR3 region has 14 residues. Germline loops: CDR1 SGHRS, CDR2 YFSETQ. Here the CDR3 reads CASSIQGSGNTIYF. CDR3 DNA: TGCGCCAGCAGTATCCAGGGCTCTGGAAACACCATATATTTT.

This sequence joins TRBV19 and TRBJ2-2; D is possibly TRBD2 (6 bases). The CDR3 extends over 12 amino acids. Germline V gene sequence: CDR1 LNHDA, CDR2 SQIVND (reference sequence). The V end lost 6 bases, the J end lost 5 bases, and 7 bases lay between the germline ends. CDR3 sequence reads: CASREGTGELFF. DNA of the CDR3: TGTGCCAGTAGGGAGGGAACCGGGGAGCTGTTTTTT.

V gene TRBV27 combines with J gene TRBJ2-2; D possibly corresponds to TRBD2 (5 bases). Trimming shortened V by 5 bases and J by 6 bases, and 10 bases separated the two germline ends. Germline CDR1 is MNHEY and CDR2 is SMNVEV (reference sequence). This CDR3 is 13 amino acids long. This chain's CDR3 is CASSLLRAGELFF. The CDR3 DNA follows: TGTGCCAGCAGTCTACTGAGGGCCGGGGAGCTGTTTTTT.